Below, 5 T cell receptor beta chains from the same sample are listed, as sequenced in a study of shared clonotypes between healthy human individuals. TCRdb's copy holds only in-frame clones and misses some; the assay was immunoSEQ multiplex PCR. The data hold roughly 530,000 clones, with less than 96% observed a single time. The material sequenced was naive CD4+ T cells sorted from blood. Subset here: CD45RA+ positively selected. The receptors here all came from a woman in her thirties in good health.

This sequence joins TRBV5-1 and TRBJ1-4; the D is unclear. The CDR3 extends over 14 amino acids. Trimming shortened V by 3 bases and J by 6 bases, and 12 bases separated the two germline ends. Germline CDR1 SGHRS, CDR2 YFSETQ. The chain's CDR3 is CASSSGSVYEKLFF. The CDR3 nucleotides are TGCGCCAGCAGCTCGGGCTCGGTGTATGAAAAACTGTTTTTT.

The chain links TRBV28 to TRBJ1-1; 7 bases line up with TRBD1. V was clipped by 7 bases and J by 0 bases; unmatched bases: 2. The CDR3 contains 13 residues. The V gene's germline CDR1 is MDHEN and CDR2 SYDVKM. The CDR3 protein is CASKGQVNTEAFF. The CDR3, as DNA: TGTGCCAGCAAAGGACAGGTGAACACTGAAGCTTTCTTT. The variable domain in full, with the rest retrieved from reference TRBV28 and TRBJ1-1, is DVKVTQSSRYLVKRTGEKVFLECVQDMDHENMFWYRQDPGLGLRLIYFSYDVKMKEKGDIPEGYSVSREKKERFSLILESASTNQTSMYLCASKGQVNTEAFFGQGTRLTVV.

The chain combines TRBV2 with TRBJ1-6; D is undetermined. Germline V CDR1 and CDR2: SNHLY, FYNNEI. V was trimmed by 2 bases and J by 5 bases, leaving 10 bases between them. The CDR3 length is 15 residues. The CDR3 nucleotides are TGTGCCAGCAGTGAACGGTCCGGTGATAATTCACCCCTCCACTTT. It translates to CASSERSGDNSPLHF.

As DNA, the CDR3 is TGTGCCAGCAGCGAACCCCAGGGGACCACCGGGGAGCTGTTTTTT. Residues: CASSEPQGTTGELFF. V gene TRBV6-1 combines with J gene TRBJ2-2, with a possible D match to TRBD1 (6 bases). The germline V gene encodes CDR1 MNHNS and CDR2 SASEGT. The CDR3 runs 15 residues. V was cut by 6 bases and J by 4 bases, with 15 bases left in between.

V gene TRBV28 combines with J gene TRBJ1-6; D possibly corresponds to TRBD1 (5 bases). Germline CDR1 reads MDHEN; CDR2 reads SYDVKM. V gave up 8 bases and J gave up 5 bases, with 10 bases separating them. This CDR3 has 13 amino acids. The CDR3: CASGSGNNSPLHF. CDR3 DNA sequence: TGTGCCAGCGGGTCAGGGAATAATTCACCCCTCCACTTT.